This T cell receptor (beta chain) was captured in a study of T cell changes during pregnancy in multiple sclerosis. Sequencing was performed with immunoSEQ multiplex PCR; in TCRdb, only in-frame clones are kept and a portion is missing. The repertoire holds 45,000 to 50,000 clones, with nearly 95% as singletons. V gave up 0 bases and J gave up 6 bases, with 7 bases separating them. CDR1 and CDR2 (germline): SGHNT, YYREEE (reference sequence). This CDR3 region has 12 residues. The gene calls are TRBV5-4 and TRBJ2-7; D gene ambiguous. This material consisted of peripheral blood, taken in the third trimester of pregnancy. The receptor was derived from a female donor with multiple sclerosis, enrolled in a pregnancy study. The CDR3 spells CASSLDGVEQYF. DNA of the CDR3: TGTGCCAGCAGCTTGGATGGAGTCGAGCAGTACTTC.